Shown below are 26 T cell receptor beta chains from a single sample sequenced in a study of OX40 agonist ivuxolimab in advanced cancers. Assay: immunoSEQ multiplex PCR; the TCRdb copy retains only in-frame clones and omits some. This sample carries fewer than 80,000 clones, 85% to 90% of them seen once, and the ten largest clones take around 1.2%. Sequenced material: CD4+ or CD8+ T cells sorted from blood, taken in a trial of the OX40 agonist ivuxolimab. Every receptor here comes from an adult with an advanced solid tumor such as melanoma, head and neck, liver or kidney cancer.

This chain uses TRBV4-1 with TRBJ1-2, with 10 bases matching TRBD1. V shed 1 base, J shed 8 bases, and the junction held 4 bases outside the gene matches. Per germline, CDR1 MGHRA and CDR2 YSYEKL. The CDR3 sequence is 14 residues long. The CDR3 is CASSQAGTGVGYTF. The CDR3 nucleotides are TGCGCCAGCAGCCAAGCCGGGACAGGGGTCGGCTACACCTTC.

CDR3 region: CASSLGAHAANTGELFF. The CDR3 DNA follows: TGTGCCAGCAGCTTAGGGGCACATGCGGCGAACACCGGGGAGCTGTTTTTT. This chain uses TRBV11-2 with TRBJ2-2; no reliable D call. This CDR3 spans 17 amino acids. CDR1 is SGHAT, CDR2 FQNNGV, per germline. Trimming removed 1 base at V and 0 bases at J, with 12 bases between.

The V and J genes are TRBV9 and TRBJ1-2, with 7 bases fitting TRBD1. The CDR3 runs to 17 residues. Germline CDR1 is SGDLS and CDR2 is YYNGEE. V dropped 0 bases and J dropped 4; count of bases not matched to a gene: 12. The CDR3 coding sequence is TGTGCCAGCAGCGTAGGCCTAGACAGGGCGGGGGTCTATGGCTACACCTTC. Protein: CASSVGLDRAGVYGYTF. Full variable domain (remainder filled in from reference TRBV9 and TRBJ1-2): DSGVTQTPKHLITATGQRVTLRCSPRSGDLSVYWYQQSLDQGLQFLIQYYNGEERAKGNILERFSAQQFPDLHSELNLSSLELGDSALYFCASSVGLDRAGVYGYTFGSGTRLTVV.

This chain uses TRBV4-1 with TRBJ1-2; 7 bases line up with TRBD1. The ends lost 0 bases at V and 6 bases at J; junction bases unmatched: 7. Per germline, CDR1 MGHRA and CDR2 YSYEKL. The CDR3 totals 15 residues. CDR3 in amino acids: CASSQEGHRGNGYTF. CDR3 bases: TGCGCCAGCAGCCAAGAGGGGCACAGGGGAAATGGCTACACCTTC.

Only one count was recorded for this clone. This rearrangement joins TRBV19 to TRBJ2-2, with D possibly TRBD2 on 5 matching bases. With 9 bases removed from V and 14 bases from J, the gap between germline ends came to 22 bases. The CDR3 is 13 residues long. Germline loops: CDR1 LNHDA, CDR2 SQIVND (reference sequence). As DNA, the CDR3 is TGTGCCAGCACCGACCGGACTTCGACTGCCCTGTTTTTT. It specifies CASTDRTSTALFF. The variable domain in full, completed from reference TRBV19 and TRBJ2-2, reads DGGITQSPKYLFRKEGQNVTLSCEQNLNHDAMYWYRQDPGQGLRLIYYSQIVNDFQKGDIAEGYSVSREKKESFPLTVTSAQKNPTAFYLCASTDRTSTALFFGEGSRLTVL.

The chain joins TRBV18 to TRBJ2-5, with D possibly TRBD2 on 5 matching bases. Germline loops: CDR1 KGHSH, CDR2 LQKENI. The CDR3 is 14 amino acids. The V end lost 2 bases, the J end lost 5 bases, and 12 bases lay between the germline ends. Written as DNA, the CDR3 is TGTGCCAGCTCACCAATAGGGTCGGGGGAGACCCAGTACTTC. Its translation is CASSPIGSGETQYF.

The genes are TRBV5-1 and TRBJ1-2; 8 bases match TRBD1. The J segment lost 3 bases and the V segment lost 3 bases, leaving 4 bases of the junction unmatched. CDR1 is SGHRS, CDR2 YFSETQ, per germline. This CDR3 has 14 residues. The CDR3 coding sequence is TGCGCCAGCAGCTGGACAGGGTGGGACTATGGCTACACCTTC. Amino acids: CASSWTGWDYGYTF.

CDR3 sequence reads: CASSRGRTNTGELFF. The CDR3 coding sequence is TGTGCCAGTAGTAGGGGCAGGACGAACACCGGGGAGCTGTTTTTT. The chain couples TRBV19 to TRBJ2-2, with D tentatively TRBD1 (5 bases). V was cut by 4 bases and J by 0 bases, with 9 bases left in between. CDR1 LNHDA and CDR2 SQIVND come from the germline V gene (reference sequence). The CDR3 consists of 15 residues.

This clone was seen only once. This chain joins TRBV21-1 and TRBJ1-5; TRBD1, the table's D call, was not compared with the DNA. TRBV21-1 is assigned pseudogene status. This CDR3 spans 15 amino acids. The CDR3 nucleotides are TGTGCCGGAGACAGGGCGGAGTGTGGCGGTCAGCCCCAGCATTTT. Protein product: CAGDRAECGGQPQHF.

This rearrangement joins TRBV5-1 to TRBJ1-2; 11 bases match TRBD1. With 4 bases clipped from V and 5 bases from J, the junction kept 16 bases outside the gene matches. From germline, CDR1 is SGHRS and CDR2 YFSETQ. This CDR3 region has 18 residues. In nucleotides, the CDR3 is TGCGCCAGCAGCCCATACTCCGGGACAGGGGGTCCCTATTATGGCTACACCTTC. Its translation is CASSPYSGTGGPYYGYTF. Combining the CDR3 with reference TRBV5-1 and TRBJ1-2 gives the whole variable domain KAGVTQTPRYLIKTRGQQVTLSCSPISGHRSVSWYQQTPGQGLQFLFEYFSETQRNKGNFPGRFSGRQFSNSRSEMNVSTLELGDSALYLCASSPYSGTGGPYYGYTFGSGTRLTVV.

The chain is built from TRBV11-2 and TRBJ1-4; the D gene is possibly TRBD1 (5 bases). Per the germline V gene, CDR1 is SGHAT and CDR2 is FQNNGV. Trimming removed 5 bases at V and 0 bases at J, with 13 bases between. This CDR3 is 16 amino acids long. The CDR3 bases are TGTGCCAGCAGCCCGTCTTTGACAGCAACTAATGAAAAACTGTTTTTT. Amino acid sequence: CASSPSLTATNEKLFF.

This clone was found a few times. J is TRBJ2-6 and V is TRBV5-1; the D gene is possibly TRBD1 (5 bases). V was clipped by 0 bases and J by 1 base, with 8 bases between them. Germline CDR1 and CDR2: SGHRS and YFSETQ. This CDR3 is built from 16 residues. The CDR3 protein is CASSLGRASGANVLTF. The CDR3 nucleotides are TGCGCCAGCAGCTTGGGCAGGGCTTCTGGGGCCAACGTCCTGACTTTC.

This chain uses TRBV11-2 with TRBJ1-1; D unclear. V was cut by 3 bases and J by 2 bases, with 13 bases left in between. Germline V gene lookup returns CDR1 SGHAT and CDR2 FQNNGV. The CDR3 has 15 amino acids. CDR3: CASSFVGSPNTEAFF. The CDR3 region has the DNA TGTGCCAGCAGCTTTGTGGGTTCCCCCAACACTGAAGCTTTCTTT.

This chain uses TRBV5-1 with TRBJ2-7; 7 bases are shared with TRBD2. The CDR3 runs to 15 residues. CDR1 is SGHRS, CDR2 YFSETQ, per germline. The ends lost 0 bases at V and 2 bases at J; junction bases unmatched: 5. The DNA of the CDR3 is TGCGCCAGCAGCTTGGGGGGGACTATGGCCTACGAGCAGTACTTC. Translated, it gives CASSLGGTMAYEQYF.

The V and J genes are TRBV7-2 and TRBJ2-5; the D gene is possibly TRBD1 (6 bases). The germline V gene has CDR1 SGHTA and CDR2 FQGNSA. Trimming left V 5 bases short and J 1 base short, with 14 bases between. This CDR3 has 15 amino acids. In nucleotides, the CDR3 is TGTGCCAGCAGCCGCCTCGGACAGATCCAAGAGACCCAGTACTTC. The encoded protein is CASSRLGQIQETQYF.

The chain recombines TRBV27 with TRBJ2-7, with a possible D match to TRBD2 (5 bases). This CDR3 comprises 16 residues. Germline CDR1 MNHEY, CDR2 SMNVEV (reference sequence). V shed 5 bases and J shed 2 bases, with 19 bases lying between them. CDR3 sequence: CASSPYVAGDPYEQYF. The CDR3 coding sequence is TGTGCCAGCAGTCCCTACGTGGCGGGTGATCCCTACGAGCAGTACTTC.

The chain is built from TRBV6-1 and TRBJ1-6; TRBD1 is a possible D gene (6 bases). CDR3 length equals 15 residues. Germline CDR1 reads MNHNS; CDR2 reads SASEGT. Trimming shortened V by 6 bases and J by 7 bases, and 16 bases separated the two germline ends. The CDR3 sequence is CASRAGQGWNSPLHF. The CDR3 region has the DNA TGTGCCAGCAGAGCCGGCCAGGGGTGGAATTCACCCCTCCACTTT.

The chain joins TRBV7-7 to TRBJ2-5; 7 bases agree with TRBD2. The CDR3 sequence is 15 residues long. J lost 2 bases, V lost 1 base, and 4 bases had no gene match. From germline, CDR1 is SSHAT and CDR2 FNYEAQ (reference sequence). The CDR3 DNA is TGTGCCAGCAGCTTAGATGCCGGGGGGCAAGAGACCCAGTACTTC. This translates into CASSLDAGGQETQYF.

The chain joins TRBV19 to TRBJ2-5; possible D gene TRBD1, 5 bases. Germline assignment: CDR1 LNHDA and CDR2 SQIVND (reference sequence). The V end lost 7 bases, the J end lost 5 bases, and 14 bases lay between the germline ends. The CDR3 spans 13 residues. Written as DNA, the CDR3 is TGTGCCAGTAAAAGGGGTGGACGGGAGACCCAGTACTTC. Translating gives CASKRGGRETQYF.

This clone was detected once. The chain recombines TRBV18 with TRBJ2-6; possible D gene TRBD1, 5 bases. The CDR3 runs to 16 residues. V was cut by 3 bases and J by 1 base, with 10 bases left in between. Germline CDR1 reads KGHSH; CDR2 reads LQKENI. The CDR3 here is CASSPLTGSGANVLTF. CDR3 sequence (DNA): TGTGCCAGCTCACCGCTTACAGGATCTGGGGCCAACGTCCTGACTTTC.

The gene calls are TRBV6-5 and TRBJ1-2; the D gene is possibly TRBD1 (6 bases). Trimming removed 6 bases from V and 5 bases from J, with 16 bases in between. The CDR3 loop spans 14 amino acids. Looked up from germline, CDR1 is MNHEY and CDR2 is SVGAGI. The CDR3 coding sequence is TGTGCCAGCAGGCTAATCGGGACAAGATATGGCTACACCTTC. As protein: CASRLIGTRYGYTF.

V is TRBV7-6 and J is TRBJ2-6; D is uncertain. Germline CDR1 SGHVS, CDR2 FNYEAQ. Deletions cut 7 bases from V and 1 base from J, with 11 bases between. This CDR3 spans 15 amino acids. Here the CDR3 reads CASTRTASGANVLTF. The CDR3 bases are TGTGCCAGCACCCGCACCGCTTCTGGGGCCAACGTCCTGACTTTC. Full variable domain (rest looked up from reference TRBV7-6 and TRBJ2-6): GAGVSQSPRYKVTKRGQDVALRCDPISGHVSLYWYRQALGQGPEFLTYFNYEAQQDKSGLPNDRFSAERPEGSISTLTIQRTEQRDSAMYRCASTRTASGANVLTFGAGSRLTVL.

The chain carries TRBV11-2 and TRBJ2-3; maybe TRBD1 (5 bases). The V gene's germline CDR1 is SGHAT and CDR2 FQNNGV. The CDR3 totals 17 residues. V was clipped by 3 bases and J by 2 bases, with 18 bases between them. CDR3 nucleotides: TGTGCCAGCAGCTTGAAGGGGAACCCTTCCCCCACAGATACGCAGTATTTT. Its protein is CASSLKGNPSPTDTQYF. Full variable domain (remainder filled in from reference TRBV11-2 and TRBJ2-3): EAGVAQSPRYKIIEKRQSVAFWCNPISGHATLYWYQQILGQGPKLLIQFQNNGVVDDSQLPKDRFSAERLKGVDSTLKIQPAKLEDSAVYLCASSLKGNPSPTDTQYFGPGTRLTVL.

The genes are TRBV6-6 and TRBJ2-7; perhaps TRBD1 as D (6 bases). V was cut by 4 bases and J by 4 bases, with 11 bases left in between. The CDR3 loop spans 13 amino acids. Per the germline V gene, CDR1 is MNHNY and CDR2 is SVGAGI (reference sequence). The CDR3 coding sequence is TGTGCCAGCAGTTCGTGGGACACTTACGAGCAGTACTTC. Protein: CASSSWDTYEQYF.

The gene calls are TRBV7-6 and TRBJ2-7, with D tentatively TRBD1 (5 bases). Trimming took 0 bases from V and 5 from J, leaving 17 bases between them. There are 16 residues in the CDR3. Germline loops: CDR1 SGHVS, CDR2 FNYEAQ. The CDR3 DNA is TGTGCCAGCAGCTTAGCGCCCCTGGCAGGGCAGGACGAGCAGTACTTC. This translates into CASSLAPLAGQDEQYF.

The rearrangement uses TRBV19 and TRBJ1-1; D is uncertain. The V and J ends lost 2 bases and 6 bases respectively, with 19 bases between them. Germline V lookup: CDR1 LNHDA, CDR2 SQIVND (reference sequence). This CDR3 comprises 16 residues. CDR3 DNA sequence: TGTGCCAGTAGTATATATACAGCCGACGCAATCGCTGAAGCTTTCTTT. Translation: CASSIYTADAIAEAFF.